This T cell receptor (beta chain) was retrieved from a study of cytomegalovirus exposure and HLA in healthy donors. For the study at large: Earlier results showed some 120 million unique TCR beta sequences derived from roughly 200 million T cells.

The PCR made use of 60 Vbeta and 13 Jbeta primers. Clones were read by immunoSEQ multiplex PCR, and TCRdb kept only the in-frame ones, dropping some. This sample carries approximately 200,000 clones, roughly 84% of them seen once, and the ten largest clones take around 0.27%. There are 13 residues in the CDR3. The germline V gene has CDR1 WNHNN and CDR2 SYGVQD (reference sequence). V lost 0 bases to trimming and J lost 12 bases, with 12 bases between them. This TCR was recovered from a boy aged 5-17 years in good health and CMV-seronegative. This chain uses TRBV10-1 with TRBJ1-3; D call uncertain. Sample: PBMCs. The CDR3 is CASSESAGRNIYF. The CDR3 nucleotides are TGCGCCAGCAGTGAGTCTGCGGGAAGGAACATATATTTT.